This T cell receptor beta chain was documented in a study of shared clonotypes between healthy human individuals. Study-level points and caveats: Non-shared clonotypes were found to have lower generation probabilities than the clonotypes that were shared by all four of the sorted-subset donors. A small donor pool kept down the genetic and exposure-history diversity that was represented.

Authors' processing steps: ImmunoSEQ supplied junction-only sequences lacking quality scores, so filtering was different. Repertoires were generated with immunoSEQ multiplex PCR, while TCRdb's copy carries only in-frame clones and drops some. The V and J calls and clone size are taken from that table; D and trimming were inferred from the DNA. The sample shows roughly 1.4 million clones, around 98.5% of them seen only once. The J segment lost 2 bases and the V segment lost 6 bases, leaving 8 bases of the junction unmatched. Germline V gives CDR1 MNHEY, CDR2 SMNVEV (reference sequence). CDR3 length: 15 amino acids. Details on this clone: Antigen: not known.

This TCR came from a man aged 30 to 39 in good health. The sample taken for sequencing was naive CD4+ T cells sorted from blood. Subset here: CD45RA+ positively selected. The J gene is TRBJ2-7, the V gene TRBV27, with TRBD1 identical over 9 bases. DNA of the CDR3: TGTGCCAGCAGGCCCACCGGGACAGGGCCCTACGAGCAGTACTTC. Translated: CASRPTGTGPYEQYF.